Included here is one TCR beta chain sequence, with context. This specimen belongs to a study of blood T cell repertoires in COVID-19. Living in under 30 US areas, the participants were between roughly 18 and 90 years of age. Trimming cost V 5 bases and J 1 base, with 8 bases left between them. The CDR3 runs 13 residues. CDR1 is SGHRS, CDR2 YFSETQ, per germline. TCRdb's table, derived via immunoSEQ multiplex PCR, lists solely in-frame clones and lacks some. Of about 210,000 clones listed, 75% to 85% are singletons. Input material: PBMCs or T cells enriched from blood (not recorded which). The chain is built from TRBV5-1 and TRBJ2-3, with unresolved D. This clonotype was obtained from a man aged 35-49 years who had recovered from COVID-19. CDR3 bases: TGCGCCAGCAGTGCAGGTGGCACAGATACGCAGTATTTT. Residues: CASSAGGTDTQYF. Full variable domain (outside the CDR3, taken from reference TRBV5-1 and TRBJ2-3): KAGVTQTPRYLIKTRGQQVTLSCSPISGHRSVSWYQQTPGQGLQFLFEYFSETQRNKGNFPGRFSGRQFSNSRSEMNVSTLELGDSALYLCASSAGGTDTQYFGPGTRLTVL.